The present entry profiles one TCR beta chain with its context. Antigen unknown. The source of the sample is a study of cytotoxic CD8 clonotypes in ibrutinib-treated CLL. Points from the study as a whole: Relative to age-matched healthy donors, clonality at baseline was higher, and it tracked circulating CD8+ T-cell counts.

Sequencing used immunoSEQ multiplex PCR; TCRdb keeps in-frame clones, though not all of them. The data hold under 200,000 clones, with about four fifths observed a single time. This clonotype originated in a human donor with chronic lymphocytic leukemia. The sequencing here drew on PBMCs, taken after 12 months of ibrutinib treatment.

The chain's CDR3 is CASSQTQGPSYEQYF. Here the CDR3 DNA reads TGCGCCAGCAGCCAAACACAGGGGCCCTCCTACGAGCAGTACTTC. This chain uses TRBV4-3 with TRBJ2-7, with 7 bases matching TRBD1. Unmatched junction bases numbered 4, after V lost 2 bases and J lost 0 bases. Germline CDR1 and CDR2: LGHNA and YSLEER. There are 15 residues in the CDR3.